This TCR beta chain was sequenced in a study of blood T cell repertoires in COVID-19. The table lists this clone with a few counts. J was trimmed by 3 bases and V by 6 bases; bases with no gene match: 12. Germline CDR1 MNHEY, CDR2 SMNVEV (reference sequence). The CDR3 consists of 17 residues. Using immunoSEQ multiplex PCR, the repertoire was profiled, and TCRdb retains in-frame clones only, with some absent. The sample holds 140,000 to 150,000 clones, 88% seen once. Participants had their cohort set by participant-reported clinical history. This receptor was obtained from a woman aged 25 to 39 with acute COVID-19. The sequenced sample consisted of PBMCs or T cells enriched from blood (not recorded which). The genes are TRBV27 and TRBJ1-5; TRBD1 matches at 9 bases. The CDR3 DNA reads TGTGCCAGCAGCCTGGGGCCGGGACAGGGACTCAATCAGCCCCAGCATTTT. Residues: CASSLGPGQGLNQPQHF.